The clone carrying this TCR beta chain was observed a few times. What it binds is unknown. The ends were cut back, 0 bases at V and 0 bases at J, with 13 bases in the middle. CDR3 length: 16 residues. Germline CDR1 and CDR2: SGHKS and YYEKEE (reference sequence). This sample was taken from a study of T-cell memory formation after mild COVID-19. Each CDR3 protein gets one entry after TCRdb re-called the 5' RACE reads with MiXCR. The repertoire has approximately 580,000 distinct CDR3 sequences, approximately 20% of them found once; the top ten carry approximately 12%. Study-level points and caveats: Clones which contracted sat mainly in CM and EM if CD4+, and in EMRA if CD8+.

The sequence was obtained from an adult woman who had mild COVID-19 (a few samples of this study predate the infection). Cell type and time point are not known. The source material was PBMCs or a T cell subset sorted from them (not recorded which). This chain joins TRBV5-5 and TRBJ2-7; a possible D gene is TRBD2 (6 bases). Written as DNA, the CDR3 is TGTGCCAGCAGCTTGGCCGGTGGCGGGGCCTCCTACGAGCAGTACTTC. The encoded protein is CASSLAGGGASYEQYF.